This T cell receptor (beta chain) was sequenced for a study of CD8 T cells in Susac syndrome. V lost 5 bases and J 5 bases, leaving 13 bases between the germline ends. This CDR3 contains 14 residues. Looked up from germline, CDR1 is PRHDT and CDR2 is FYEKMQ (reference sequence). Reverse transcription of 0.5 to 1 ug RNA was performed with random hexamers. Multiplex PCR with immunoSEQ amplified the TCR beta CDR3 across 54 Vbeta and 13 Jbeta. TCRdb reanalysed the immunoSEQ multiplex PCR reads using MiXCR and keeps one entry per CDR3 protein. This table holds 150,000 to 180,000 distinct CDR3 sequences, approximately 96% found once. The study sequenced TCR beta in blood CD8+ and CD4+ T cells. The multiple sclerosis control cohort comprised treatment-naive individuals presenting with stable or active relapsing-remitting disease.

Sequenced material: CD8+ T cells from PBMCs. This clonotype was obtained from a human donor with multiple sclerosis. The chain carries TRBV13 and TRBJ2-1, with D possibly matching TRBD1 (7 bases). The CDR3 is CASSPGGTHNEQFF. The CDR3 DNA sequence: TGTGCCAGCAGCCCAGGGGGGACTCACAATGAGCAGTTCTTC.